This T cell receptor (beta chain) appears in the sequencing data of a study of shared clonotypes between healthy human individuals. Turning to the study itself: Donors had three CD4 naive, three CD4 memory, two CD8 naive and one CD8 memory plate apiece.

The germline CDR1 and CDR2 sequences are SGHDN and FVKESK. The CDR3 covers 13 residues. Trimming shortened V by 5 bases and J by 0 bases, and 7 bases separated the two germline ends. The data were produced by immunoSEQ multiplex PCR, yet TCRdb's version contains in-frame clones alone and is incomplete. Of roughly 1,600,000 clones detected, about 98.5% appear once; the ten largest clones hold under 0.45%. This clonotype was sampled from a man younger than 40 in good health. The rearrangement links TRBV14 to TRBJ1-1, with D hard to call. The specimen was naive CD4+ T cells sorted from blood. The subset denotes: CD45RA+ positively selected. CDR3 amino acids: CASSVSMNTEAFF. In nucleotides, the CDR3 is TGTGCCAGCAGCGTCAGCATGAACACTGAAGCTTTCTTT.